These T cell receptor beta chains were read from a single sample in a study of blood T cell repertoires in COVID-19. The table came from immunoSEQ multiplex PCR; TCRdb's copy has only in-frame clones and leaves some out. The sample has approximately 210,000 clones; under 95% are singletons. Sequenced material: peripheral blood. The receptor source for this set is a man in his thirties or forties with acute or convalescent COVID-19. The CDR3 runs from the conserved cysteine through the conserved F or W. The order of the fields is clone size, V gene, J gene, D gene, CDR3 protein, CDR3 DNA. D genes are given only for firm matches. Clone size is given for some rows only: seen once, a few or many times, or a class if the clone is expanded.

>NA|TRBV6-5|TRBJ2-5|TRBD1
CASRAGGAETQYF
TGTGCCAGCAGAGCAGGGGGCGCAGAGACCCAGTACTTC
>NA|TRBV11-3|TRBJ2-3|TRBD1
CASSFGTGGFSTDTQYF
TGTGCCAGCAGCTTCGGGACAGGGGGCTTTAGCACAGATACGCAGTATTTT
>NA|TRBV27|TRBJ2-1|TRBD2
CASSFMSSGTQNNEQFF
TGTGCCAGCAGTTTCATGTCTAGCGGGACCCAAAACAATGAGCAGTTCTTC
>NA|TRBV5-1|TRBJ2-3|TRBD2
CASSFPGLAGGSTDTQYF
TGCGCCAGCAGCTTCCCAGGACTAGCGGGCGGGAGCACAGATACGCAGTATTTT
>NA|TRBV14|TRBJ2-4|NA
CASSQRGLAKNIQYF
TGTGCCAGCAGCCAGCGGGGTTTGGCCAAAAACATTCAGTACTTC
>NA|TRBV28|TRBJ2-7|TRBD1
CASSFEQGASEQYF
TGTGCCAGCAGTTTCGAACAGGGGGCGAGTGAGCAGTACTTC
>NA|TRBV5-1|TRBJ1-5|NA
CASSLLKGGVPQHF
TGCGCCAGCAGCTTACTTAAAGGAGGGGTTCCCCAGCATTTT
>few|TRBV5-1|TRBJ1-2|NA
CASSPGFAGYTF
TGCGCCAGCAGCCCCGGGTTTGCTGGCTACACCTTC
>NA|TRBV28|TRBJ2-7|TRBD1
CASSPGQGIYEQYF
TGTGCCAGCAGCCCGGGACAGGGGATCTACGAGCAGTACTTC
>few|TRBV7-2|TRBJ1-1|NA
CASRRQMNTEAFF
TGTGCCAGCAGGAGACAGATGAACACTGAAGCTTTCTTT
>NA|TRBV3-1/TRBV3-2|TRBJ1-2|NA
CASSLRLGAYGYTF
TGTGCCAGCAGCCTAAGGTTGGGGGCTTATGGCTACACCTTC
>NA|TRBV29-1|TRBJ1-4|NA
CSVVEAEKLFF
TGCAGCGTTGTGGAGGCTGAAAAACTGTTTTTT
>NA|TRBV6-5|TRBJ1-2|NA
CASMEGYGYTF
TGTGCCAGCATGGAGGGGTATGGCTACACCTTC
>NA|TRBV20-1|TRBJ2-1|TRBD2
CSASPLAGLAGFGSYNEQFF
TGCAGTGCTAGTCCCCTAGCAGGACTAGCGGGGTTCGGGTCCTACAATGAGCAGTTCTTC
>NA|TRBV6-5|TRBJ1-1|TRBD1
CASSYRTGVSVEFF
TGTGCCAGCAGTTACCGGACAGGGGTCTCGGTGGAATTCTTT
>NA|TRBV28|TRBJ2-2|NA
CASSLGGQRTGELFF
TGTGCCAGCAGTTTAGGGGGACAAAGAACCGGGGAGCTGTTTTTT
>NA|TRBV23-1|TRBJ2-4|NA
CASKRTVAKNIQYF
TGCGCCAGCAAGCGGACCGTAGCCAAAAACATTCAGTACTTC
>few|TRBV6-1|TRBJ1-5|NA
CASSGAGGYSRVQPQHF
TGTGCCAGCAGTGGGGCTGGTGGGTACAGCAGGGTTCAGCCCCAGCATTTT
>NA|TRBV7-9|TRBJ1-4|TRBD1
CASSPTGVDEKLFF
TGTGCCAGCAGCCCCACAGGGGTTGACGAAAAACTGTTTTTT
>NA|TRBV4-1|TRBJ1-1|NA
CASSQVTSRVNTEAFF
TGCGCCAGCAGCCAAGTCACCTCCAGGGTGAACACTGAAGCTTTCTTT
>NA|TRBV6-6|TRBJ2-3|TRBD1
CASTPDRASRDTQYF
TGTGCCAGCACCCCGGACAGGGCTTCTAGGGATACGCAGTATTTT
>NA|TRBV12-3/TRBV12-4|TRBJ1-2|NA
CASSLGGGGYTF
TGTGCCAGCAGTTTAGGGGGGGGTGGCTACACCTTC
>NA|TRBV11-2|TRBJ2-7|NA
CASSLRLAATSSYEQYF
TGTGCCAGCAGCTTAAGATTAGCGGCAACGAGCTCCTACGAGCAGTACTTC
>NA|TRBV5-1|TRBJ1-5|NA
CASSFQGLDQPQHF
TGCGCCAGCAGCTTTCAGGGATTGGATCAGCCCCAGCATTTT
>NA|TRBV12-5|TRBJ1-5|NA
CASGLVLRANQPQHF
TGTGCTAGTGGTTTGGTACTGAGAGCAAATCAGCCCCAGCATTTT
>NA|TRBV19|TRBJ2-1|TRBD1
CATGQGAYNEQFF
TGTGCCACCGGGCAGGGGGCCTACAATGAGCAGTTCTTC
>NA|TRBV7-3|TRBJ2-5|NA
CASSLGRGQETQYF
TGTGCCAGCAGCTTAGGGCGGGGCCAAGAGACCCAGTACTTC